This T cell receptor (beta chain) was identified during a study of tumor and adjacent non-tumor tissue in lung cancer. Study-wide background: The cohort had around eleven adenocarcinoma, a couple of squamous cell and 1 small cell patients. The patients, around 9 men and several women, were about 30 to 85 with stage I to III disease.

A note on this clonotype: Its antigen is currently unknown.

Three rounds of nested PCR, following a modified ARM-PCR protocol, produced the TCRbeta library. TCRdb fed the multiplex PCR reads into MiXCR, producing one record per CDR3 protein. The sample carries 75,000 to 80,000 distinct CDR3 sequences, 75% to 90% recorded once. The V gene's germline CDR1 is LGHNA and CDR2 YSLEER. This CDR3 comprises 15 residues. V shed 0 bases and J shed 5 bases, with 11 bases lying between them. RNA was extracted from bulk tissue without any cell sorting. Donors were chemotherapy-naive, newly diagnosed lung cancer surgical patients in China, August–late 2014. Study-level points and caveats: Tumor tissue had significantly higher TCR diversity than normal lung.

Sample: lung tumor tissue. This rearrangement joins TRBV4-3 to TRBJ2-1; D not certain. The TCR sequence derives from a woman in her forties or fifties with non-small cell lung cancer. CDR3 amino acids: CASSQELVTNNEQFF. CDR3 nucleotides: TGCGCCAGCAGCCAAGAGTTAGTCACCAACAATGAGCAGTTCTTC.